The TCR beta chain under discussion was sequenced for a study of T cell changes during pregnancy in multiple sclerosis. TCRdb's table, derived via immunoSEQ multiplex PCR, lists solely in-frame clones and lacks some. The table includes 90,000 to 100,000 clones, roughly 93% detected once. V was pared by 5 bases and J by 0 bases, with 20 bases between. In germline, CDR1 is MNHEY, CDR2 SMNVEV (reference sequence). The CDR3 has 17 amino acids. The sequence was obtained from a female donor with multiple sclerosis, enrolled in a pregnancy study. The chain employs TRBV27 and TRBJ2-7; tentative D call: TRBD1 (6 bases). Sequenced material: peripheral blood, taken in the third trimester of pregnancy. CDR3 residues: CASSPVDSLFRSYEQYF. The CDR3 DNA follows: TGTGCCAGCAGTCCGGTGGACAGCCTTTTTCGCTCCTACGAGCAGTACTTC.